The T cell receptor gamma chain described here comes from a study of gamma delta lymphoproliferative disorders and STAT genes (dated by TCRdb to about 2018). Study-wide context: The LymphoTrack Dx TCRG Assay was used to build gamma-chain libraries from a minimum of 50 ng of genomic DNA. Delta-chain libraries followed the EuroClonality-NGS working group standard operating procedure, because no corresponding Invivoscribe delta assay was available. Within a larger immunophenotypic and STAT-mutation study, TCR gamma and delta CDR3 repertoires were profiled by deep sequencing in Tgammadelta lymphoproliferative disease patients and healthy controls. To confirm results, a couple of gamma-chain samples and every delta-chain sample were sequenced twice. The full study reports these points: It was noted by the authors that NGS specificity may be reduced at low frequencies, so confirmation of the public or private nature of leukemic clones is needed. Nearly all major patient gamma and delta clonotypes were public, shared with at least one healthy donor; only a couple of gamma clonotypes were private to disease. When whole repertoires were clustered, patient gamma repertoires were grouped separately from healthy controls, whereas no separation between groups was observed for delta repertoires. Control T cells were likely spread across varied maturation stages, whereas leukemic cells were skewed toward terminal effectors, which potentially limits comparisons between patients and controls.

Genomic DNA from peripheral blood mononuclear cells isolated from patients and controls was used for TCR sequencing. Controls were some 23 healthy adult blood donors, with a median age of around 64 years and some twelve males and roughly eleven females, matched to patients for age and sex. This clone is judged large (0.1 to 1%). Its cognate antigen has yet to be identified. Qualities for individual bases were not recorded, and no much larger clone is one base off. The germline V gene encodes CDR1 VENAVY and CDR2 YDSYNSRV. After removal of 1 base from V and 2 bases from J, the junction retains 2 bases not matched to a gene. The CDR3 runs 13 residues from the cysteine to the phenylalanine. Of all the DNA, just the CDR3 is kept, 39 bases in frame from base 1. In both library methods, multiplex PCR was carried out with primers targeting conserved V and J regions of the TCR genes. Amplicons were purified, pooled and sequenced on an Illumina MiSeq platform. The paper's data handling went like this. MiXCR performed V(D)J alignment, clonotype assembly and translation, and VDJtools was used for functionality assessment and CDR3 repertoire analyses. The IMGT definition of CDR3 was applied, and only productive sequences using functional genes were analyzed, with ORF genes and pseudogenes left out. A custom Python script was used to search all patients and controls for identical amino acid CDR3s of major clonotypes (frequency >=5%). To compare clonotype frequencies between patients and controls, a one-sided non-parametric Wilcoxon test was applied. For TCRdb, the public reads were processed anew by CATT, and duplicate DNA sequences were folded into one row. The V and J calls here are based on TCRdb, not the publication. The sample table holds about 840 gamma-chain clones, of which roughly 30% were seen once. The ten biggest clones cover around 43% of the sample.

Sequencing was performed on blood. Recombination joined TRGV8 with TRGJ1 or TRGJ2. TCRdb carries no J gene annotation; the J gene was assigned here by matching the DNA with germline. The receptor was isolated from a human donor in good health. The nucleotides are TGTGCCACCTGGGATAGTCATTATTATAAGAAACTCTTT. It translates as CATWDSHYYKKLF.